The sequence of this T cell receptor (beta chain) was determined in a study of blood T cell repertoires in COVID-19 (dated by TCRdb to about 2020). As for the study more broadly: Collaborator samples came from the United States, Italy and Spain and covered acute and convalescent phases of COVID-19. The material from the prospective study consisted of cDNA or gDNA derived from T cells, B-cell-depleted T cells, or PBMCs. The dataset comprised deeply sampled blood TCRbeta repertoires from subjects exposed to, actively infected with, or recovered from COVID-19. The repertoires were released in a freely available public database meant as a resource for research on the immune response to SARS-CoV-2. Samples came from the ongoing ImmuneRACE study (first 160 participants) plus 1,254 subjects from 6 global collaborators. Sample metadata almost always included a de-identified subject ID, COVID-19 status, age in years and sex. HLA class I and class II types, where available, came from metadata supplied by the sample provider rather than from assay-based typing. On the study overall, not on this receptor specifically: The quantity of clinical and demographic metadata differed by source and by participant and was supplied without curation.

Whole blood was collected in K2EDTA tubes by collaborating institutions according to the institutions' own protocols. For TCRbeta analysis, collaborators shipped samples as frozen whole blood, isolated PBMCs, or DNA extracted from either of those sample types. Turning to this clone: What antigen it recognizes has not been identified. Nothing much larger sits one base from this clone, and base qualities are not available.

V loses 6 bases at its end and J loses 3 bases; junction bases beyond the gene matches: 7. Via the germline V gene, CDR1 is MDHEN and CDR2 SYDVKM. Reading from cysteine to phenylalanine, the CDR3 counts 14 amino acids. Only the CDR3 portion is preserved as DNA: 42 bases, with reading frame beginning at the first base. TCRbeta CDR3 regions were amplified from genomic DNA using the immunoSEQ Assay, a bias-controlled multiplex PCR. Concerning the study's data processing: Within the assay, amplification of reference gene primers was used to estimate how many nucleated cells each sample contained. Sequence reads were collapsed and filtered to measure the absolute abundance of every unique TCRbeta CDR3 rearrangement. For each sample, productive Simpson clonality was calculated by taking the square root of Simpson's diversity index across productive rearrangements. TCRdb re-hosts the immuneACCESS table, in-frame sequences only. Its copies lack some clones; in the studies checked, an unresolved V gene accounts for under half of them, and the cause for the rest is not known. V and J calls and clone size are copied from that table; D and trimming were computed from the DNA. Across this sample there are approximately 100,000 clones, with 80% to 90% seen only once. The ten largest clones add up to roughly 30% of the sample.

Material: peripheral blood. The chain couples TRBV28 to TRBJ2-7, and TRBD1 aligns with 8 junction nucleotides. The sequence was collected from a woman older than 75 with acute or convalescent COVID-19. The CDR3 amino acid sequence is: CASSPDGQGYEQYF. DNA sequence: TGTGCCAGCAGCCCGGATGGACAGGGCTACGAGCAGTACTTC.